This T cell receptor (beta chain) was recorded in a study of blood T cells in healthy people across ages. Findings of the study overall: Higher diversity, along with more naive CD4+ cells, distinguished long-lived donors from aged donors.

On this clonotype itself: The antigen is undetermined.

Trimming took 3 bases from V and 1 from J, leaving 13 bases between them. Per germline, CDR1 MNHNY and CDR2 SVGAGI (reference sequence). CDR3 length equals 15 residues. A J-beta primer mix and a sample-barcoded 5' primer were used in a second PCR of roughly 6 to 11 cycles. TCRdb reprocessed the 5' RACE reads with MiXCR, giving one entry per CDR3 protein. This sample carries about 800,000 distinct CDR3 sequences, 20% to 25% of them seen once, and the ten largest clones take under 4%. A further study also used this sample, focusing on T cells of mothers and their children.

The V gene is TRBV6-6, the J gene TRBJ2-7; a weak D match, TRBD1 (5 bases). Sequencing was performed on blood. The sequence derives from a boy between 10 and 17 years old in good health. The CDR3 loop is CASSYSSGKSYEQYF. CDR3 nucleotides: TGTGCCAGCAGTTATAGTTCAGGGAAATCCTACGAGCAGTACTTC.